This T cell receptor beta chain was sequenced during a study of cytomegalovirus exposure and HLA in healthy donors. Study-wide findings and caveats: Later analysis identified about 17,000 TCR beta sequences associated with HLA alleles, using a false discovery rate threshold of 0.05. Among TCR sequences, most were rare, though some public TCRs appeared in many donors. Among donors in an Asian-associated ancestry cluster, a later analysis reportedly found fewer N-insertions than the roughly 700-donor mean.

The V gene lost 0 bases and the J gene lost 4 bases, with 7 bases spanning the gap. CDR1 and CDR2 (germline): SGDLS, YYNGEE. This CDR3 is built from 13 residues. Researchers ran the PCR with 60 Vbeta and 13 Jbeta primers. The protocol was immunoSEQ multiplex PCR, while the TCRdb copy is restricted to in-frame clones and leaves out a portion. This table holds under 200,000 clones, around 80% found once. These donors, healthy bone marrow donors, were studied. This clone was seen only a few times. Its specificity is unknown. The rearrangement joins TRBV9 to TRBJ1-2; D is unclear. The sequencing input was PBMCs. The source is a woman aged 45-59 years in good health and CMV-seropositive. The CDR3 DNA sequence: TGTGCCAGCAGCGTAGAACATCCCTATGGCTACACCTTC. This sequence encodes CASSVEHPYGYTF.